Below, 26 T cell receptor beta chains from the same sample are listed, as sequenced in a study of shared clonotypes between healthy human individuals. The data were produced by immunoSEQ multiplex PCR, yet TCRdb's version contains in-frame clones alone and is incomplete. The table lists approximately 120,000 clones, more than 65% of them singletons, with 24% in the top ten. Sequencing input: memory CD8+ T cells sorted from blood. Subset described: CD45RO+ cells pooled with CCR7-negative TemRA cells. Every receptor here comes from a woman in her 30s in good health.

This clone appeared once. This sequence joins TRBV29-1 and TRBJ2-1, with D tentatively TRBD2 (6 bases). The CDR3 covers 14 residues. In germline, CDR1 is SQVTM, CDR2 ANQGSEA. The V gene lost 7 bases and the J gene lost 0 bases, with 13 bases spanning the gap. CDR3 nucleotide sequence: TGCAGCGCACTTAGCGGACGCTCCTACAATGAGCAGTTCTTC. Protein: CSALSGRSYNEQFF.

This clone was detected a few times. The chain combines TRBV5-1 with TRBJ1-1; maybe TRBD1 (5 bases). The CDR3 is 14 amino acids. V lost 1 base to trimming and J lost 3 bases, with 10 bases between them. Germline-derived CDR1 and CDR2 are SGHRS and YFSETQ. CDR3 protein: CASSLWGEDTEAFF. The CDR3 DNA follows: TGCGCCAGCAGCTTGTGGGGGGAGGACACTGAAGCTTTCTTT.

The chain carries TRBV11-2 and TRBJ2-7; D is unresolved. Germline CDR1 and CDR2: SGHAT and FQNNGV. V dropped 1 base and J dropped 3 bases, with 13 bases sitting between them. This CDR3 has 15 residues. CDR3 protein: CASSLGPNTLYEQYF. The CDR3 nucleotides are TGTGCCAGCAGCTTAGGCCCTAATACACTCTACGAGCAGTACTTC.

The genes are TRBV6-1 and TRBJ2-7, with TRBD2 identical over 7 bases. V lost 8 bases to trimming and J lost 5 bases; unmatched junction nucleotides: 12. The germline gives CDR1 MNHNS, CDR2 SASEGT. The CDR3 is 14 amino acids. The CDR3 coding sequence is TGTGCCAGCGGCGTCACTAGCGAGGCCCACGAGCAGTACTTC. It encodes CASGVTSEAHEQYF.

The chain carries TRBV6-1 and TRBJ2-7; D unclear. The CDR3 has 15 residues. V was shortened by 3 bases and J by 1 base, with 13 bases between the two germline ends. The germline gives CDR1 MNHNS, CDR2 SASEGT. CDR3 region: CASSDRTDISYEQYF. CDR3 nucleotide sequence: TGTGCCAGCAGTGATCGGACGGATATTTCCTACGAGCAGTACTTC.

This chain links TRBV5-1 with TRBJ2-7, with 8 bases identical to TRBD2. Losses at the gene ends were 0 bases for V and 4 bases for J; bases not matched to a gene: 6. This CDR3 contains 15 residues. Germline V gene lookup returns CDR1 SGHRS and CDR2 YFSETQ. The CDR3 loop is CASSLEVGGRYEQYF. In DNA form, the CDR3 reads TGCGCCAGCAGCTTGGAGGTCGGCGGGAGGTACGAGCAGTACTTC. Combining the CDR3 with reference TRBV5-1 and TRBJ2-7 gives the whole variable domain KAGVTQTPRYLIKTRGQQVTLSCSPISGHRSVSWYQQTPGQGLQFLFEYFSETQRNKGNFPGRFSGRQFSNSRSEMNVSTLELGDSALYLCASSLEVGGRYEQYFGPGTRLTVT.

With regard to this clone: This may be a read error: a much more frequent sequence differs by one nucleotide. The DNA of the CDR3 is TGTACCAGCAGTGAATCTGAGGAGAGCACAGATACGCAGTATTTT. This sequence encodes CTSSESEESTDTQYF. The chain employs TRBV25-1 and TRBJ2-3; unclear D gene. This CDR3 is 15 amino acids long. Germline V gene data show CDR1 as MGHDK and CDR2 as SYGVNS.

The chain is built from TRBV25-1 and TRBJ2-5, with 12 bases fitting TRBD2. With V trimmed by 4 bases and J by 5 bases, 14 bases remained unmatched. This CDR3 spans 18 amino acids. Germline values: CDR1 MGHDK, CDR2 SYGVNS. In DNA form, the CDR3 reads TGTGCCAGCAGTGGACGGAACCTAGCGGGAGGGCCAGGGGAGACCCAGTACTTC. The encoded protein is CASSGRNLAGGPGETQYF.

The gene calls are TRBV7-9 and TRBJ2-1; tentative D call: TRBD1 (5 bases). The germline gives CDR1 SEHNR, CDR2 FQNEAQ (reference sequence). Between the trimmed V and J ends, which lost 0 bases and 8 bases, there was a span of 23 bases. The CDR3 is 18 amino acids. The CDR3 coding sequence is TGTGCCAGCAGCTTAGCCGTAGGGGCTAGACTTCCGTCCGATGAGCAGTTCTTC. This gives the protein CASSLAVGARLPSDEQFF.

The rearrangement uses TRBV7-8 and TRBJ1-1; TRBD1 is a possible D gene (6 bases). CDR3 length equals 14 residues. Germline V CDR1 and CDR2: SGHVS, FQNEAQ. V gave up 5 bases and J gave up 5 bases, with 15 bases separating them. CDR3 sequence (DNA): TGTGCCAGCAGCCCAGGGGTAGCGGCGACTGAAGCTTTCTTT. Translated, it gives CASSPGVAATEAFF.

This clone was counted a single time. CDR3 coding DNA: TGTGCCAGCAGCCCAGGACTAGCGGGAGCAGGAGATACGCAGTATTTT. This sequence encodes CASSPGLAGAGDTQYF. The gene calls are TRBV13 and TRBJ2-3, with 13 nucleotides matching TRBD2. CDR3 length: 16 amino acids. Unmatched junction bases numbered 7, after V lost 5 bases and J lost 5 bases. The germline CDR1 and CDR2 sequences are PRHDT and FYEKMQ (reference sequence).

This chain uses TRBV7-2 with TRBJ2-2, with D possibly matching TRBD2 (6 bases). This CDR3 is built from 15 residues. The ends were cut back, 2 bases at V and 1 base at J, with 8 bases in the middle. Per germline, CDR1 SGHTA and CDR2 FQGNSA. The CDR3 DNA is TGTGCCAGCAGCTTACTTAGCGGGAACACCGGGGAGCTGTTTTTT. It encodes CASSLLSGNTGELFF.

The CDR3 sequence is CASSPTGPTGELFF. Written as DNA, the CDR3 is TGTGCCAGTAGCCCGACAGGGCCCACCGGGGAGCTGTTTTTT. J is TRBJ2-2 and V is TRBV19; 7 nucleotides agree with TRBD1. Germline assignment: CDR1 LNHDA and CDR2 SQIVND (reference sequence). Germline trimming cut 6 bases from V and 4 bases from J; bases unmatched to any gene: 5. The CDR3 extends over 14 amino acids.

V and J are TRBV10-3 and TRBJ2-2; D is undetermined. Trimming pared 8 bases from V and 6 bases from J, leaving 7 bases between. Germline V gives CDR1 ENHRY, CDR2 SYGVKD. The CDR3 spans 11 residues. This CDR3 reads CAIGESGELFF. In DNA form, the CDR3 reads TGTGCCATCGGAGAGTCCGGGGAGCTGTTTTTT.

The CDR3 sequence is CASSFQGPNEKLFF. Written as DNA, the CDR3 is TGTGCCAGCAGCTTCCAGGGCCCTAATGAAAAACTGTTTTTT. The rearrangement joins TRBV7-9 to TRBJ1-4; TRBD1 is a possible D gene (5 bases). Trimming took off 3 bases at V and 3 bases at J, with 8 bases between the two ends. CDR3 size: 14 residues. Germline CDR1 is SEHNR and CDR2 is FQNEAQ (reference sequence).

This clone was seen a handful of times. The chain uses TRBV28 and TRBJ2-2, with TRBD2 identical over 7 bases. The germline V gene encodes CDR1 MDHEN and CDR2 SYDVKM. The CDR3 runs 15 residues. J gave up 5 bases and V 4 bases, and 7 bases lay outside the gene matches. The CDR3 bases are TGTGCCAGCAGTTCCGCTCGGGGAGGGACCGGGGAGCTGTTTTTT. Its translation: CASSSARGGTGELFF.

The chain has TRBV7-3 and TRBJ1-6; TRBD1 aligns across 7 bases. The trim removed 5 bases at V and 5 bases at J, leaving 6 bases unmatched. CDR3 length: 15 amino acids. Germline V gene lookup returns CDR1 SGHTA and CDR2 FQGTGA. This CDR3 is CASSDNRGDNSPLHF. DNA of the CDR3: TGTGCCAGCAGCGATAACAGGGGCGATAATTCACCCCTCCACTTT.

This clone was seen a handful of times. The CDR3 protein is CASSQNRVKGDTEAFF. The CDR3 DNA is TGTGCCAGCAGCCAAAACAGGGTTAAGGGGGACACTGAAGCTTTCTTT. The V call is TRBV9, the J call TRBJ1-1, with D maybe TRBD1 (6 bases). Germline values: CDR1 SGDLS, CDR2 YYNGEE. V lost 4 bases to trimming and J lost 3 bases, with 19 bases between them. The CDR3 sequence is 16 residues long.

This clone has at least ten counts. The V call is TRBV6-1, the J call TRBJ2-6, with 8 bases matching TRBD1. Germline values: CDR1 MNHNS, CDR2 SASEGT. The CDR3 loop spans 15 amino acids. After removal of 7 bases from V and 4 bases from J, the junction contained 6 bases not matched to a gene. The CDR3 loop reads CASKDRDDGANVLTF. The CDR3 nucleotides are TGTGCCAGCAAGGACAGGGACGACGGGGCCAACGTCCTGACTTTC.

The rearrangement links TRBV7-9 to TRBJ2-7, with unresolved D. Germline assignment: CDR1 SEHNR and CDR2 FQNEAQ (reference sequence). CDR3 length: 12 amino acids. The V end lost 5 bases, the J end lost 3 bases, and 8 bases lay between the germline ends. The CDR3 DNA reads TGTGCCAGCAGCCCGGAAAACTACGAGCAGTACTTC. The encoded protein is CASSPENYEQYF.

The V and J genes are TRBV19 and TRBJ1-3; perhaps TRBD1 as D (5 bases). Trimming removed 3 bases from V and 0 bases from J, with 6 bases in between. From germline, CDR1 is LNHDA and CDR2 SQIVND (reference sequence). The CDR3 loop spans 14 amino acids. DNA for the CDR3: TGTGCCAGTAGTATTGGGACCTCTGGAAACACCATATATTTT. It encodes CASSIGTSGNTIYF.

The CDR3 DNA sequence: TGTGCCAGCAGTGACGGCCGTATCTCTGGAAACACCATATATTTT. This codes for CASSDGRISGNTIYF. The chain uses TRBV2 and TRBJ1-3; D remains unclear. V lost 3 bases and J 0 bases, leaving 9 bases between the germline ends. Germline values: CDR1 SNHLY, CDR2 FYNNEI. The CDR3 loop spans 15 amino acids.

In nucleotides, the CDR3 is TGTGCCAGCAGCTTAGTAAGCGCGGAGGGTCGGCAAGAGACCCAGTACTTC. This sequence encodes CASSLVSAEGRQETQYF. The rearrangement joins TRBV7-6 to TRBJ2-5, with a weak D call TRBD2 (6 bases). Germline lookup yields CDR1 SGHVS and CDR2 FNYEAQ. The CDR3 runs to 17 residues. Trimming pared 1 base from V and 2 bases from J, leaving 17 bases between.

The chain links TRBV19 to TRBJ2-3; the D is unclear. The V gene's germline CDR1 is LNHDA and CDR2 SQIVND (reference sequence). Trimming took 7 bases from V and 8 from J, leaving 16 bases between them. The CDR3 is made up of 13 amino acids. The CDR3 is CASTFTSSSTQYF. The CDR3 nucleotides read TGTGCCAGTACATTCACTTCCTCTTCTACGCAGTATTTT. The full variable domain, completed using reference TRBV19 and TRBJ2-3, is DGGITQSPKYLFRKEGQNVTLSCEQNLNHDAMYWYRQDPGQGLRLIYYSQIVNDFQKGDIAEGYSVSREKKESFPLTVTSAQKNPTAFYLCASTFTSSSTQYFGPGTRLTVL.

The chain combines TRBV6-6 with TRBJ1-6; D is unclear. Germline loops: CDR1 MNHNY, CDR2 SVGAGI (reference sequence). V lost 2 bases, J lost 7 bases, and 3 bases lay in between. The CDR3 length is 12 residues. DNA for the CDR3: TGTGCCAGCAGTTACATGAATTCACCCCTCCACTTT. Its translation is CASSYMNSPLHF.

J is TRBJ2-7 and V is TRBV4-2, with TRBD2 matching over 7 bases. Trimming at V came to 1 base and at J to 4 bases, leaving 7 bases not matched to a gene. Germline CDR1 and CDR2: LGHNA and YNFKEQ. CDR3 length: 15 residues. The CDR3 DNA sequence: TGTGCCAGCAGCCAAGCTTGGGAGGGCCGATACGAGCAGTACTTC. Encoded protein: CASSQAWEGRYEQYF.